These T cell receptor beta chains were read from a single sample in a study of blood T cells in healthy people across ages. One entry per CDR3 protein, called by TCRdb with MiXCR from the 5' RACE reads. The sample has about 1.7 million distinct CDR3 sequences; approximately 30% are singletons. The source material was blood. These receptors originate from a woman aged 25-40 years in good health. The CDR3 runs from the conserved cysteine through the conserved F or W. The order of the fields is V gene, D gene, J gene, clone size, CDR3 length, CDR3 protein, CDR3 DNA. The D gene is left open where the match is weak. Size tells how often a clone was seen (once, few, many) or the class of an expanded clone, and some rows leave it out.

V: TRBV7-2; D: TRBD1; J: TRBJ1-2; size: few; length: 13; CDR3: CASSPGQQYGYTF; DNA: TGTGCCAGCAGCCCGGGACAGCAGTATGGCTACACCTTC
V: TRBV9; D: .; J: TRBJ2-3; size: .; length: 17; CDR3: CASSVASREGGTDTQYF; DNA: TGTGCCAGCAGCGTAGCTAGCAGGGAAGGTGGCACAGATACGCAGTATTTT
V: TRBV2; D: .; J: TRBJ2-1; size: .; length: 14; CDR3: CASSVKRINNEQFF; DNA: TGTGCCAGCAGTGTCAAAAGGATAAACAATGAGCAGTTCTTC
V: TRBV10-3; D: TRBD2; J: TRBJ2-1; size: many; length: 16; CDR3: CAISVRLAGSGDEQFF; DNA: TGTGCCATCAGTGTTCGGCTAGCGGGATCAGGGGATGAGCAGTTCTTC
V: TRBV29-1; D: .; J: TRBJ1-2; size: few; length: 14; CDR3: CSVGGTRGWYGYTF; DNA: TGCAGCGTTGGAGGCACCAGGGGATGGTATGGCTACACCTTC
V: TRBV21-1; D: .; J: TRBJ1-1; size: .; length: 15; CDR3: CASSTTGPTDTEAFF; DNA: TGTGCCAGCAGCACCACAGGTCCCACCGACACTGAAGCTTTCTTT
V: TRBV18; D: .; J: TRBJ2-7; size: .; length: 13; CDR3: CASSARIYDEQYF; DNA: TGTGCCAGCTCTGCCAGGATTTACGACGAGCAGTACTTC
V: TRBV7-9; D: .; J: TRBJ1-1; size: few; length: 14; CDR3: CASSFDGPNTEAFF; DNA: TGTGCCAGCAGCTTCGATGGCCCGAACACTGAAGCTTTCTTT
V: TRBV3-1; D: TRBD1; J: TRBJ2-4; size: .; length: 14; CDR3: CASSRRDSSNIQYF; DNA: TGTGCCAGCAGCCGACGGGACAGTTCGAACATTCAGTACTTC
V: TRBV19; D: TRBD2; J: TRBJ2-5; size: .; length: 15; CDR3: CASSIVAGGGETQYF; DNA: TGTGCCAGTAGTATCGTAGCGGGAGGCGGTGAGACCCAGTACTTC
V: TRBV27; D: .; J: TRBJ2-1; size: few; length: 15; CDR3: CAGSRLGTQYNEQFF; DNA: TGTGCCGGCAGCCGTCTCGGGACGCAATACAATGAGCAGTTCTTC
V: TRBV6-6; D: .; J: TRBJ1-5; size: .; length: 15; CDR3: CASRRPGDGNQPQHF; DNA: TGTGCCAGCAGAAGACCCGGGGATGGGAATCAGCCCCAGCATTTT
V: TRBV5-1; D: TRBD1; J: TRBJ1-1; size: many; length: 14; CDR3: CASSLAPGGTEAFF; DNA: TGCGCCAGCAGCTTGGCGCCAGGGGGCACTGAAGCTTTCTTT
V: TRBV29-1; D: .; J: TRBJ2-7; size: .; length: 12; CDR3: CSVVDSPYEQYF; DNA: TGCAGCGTTGTGGACAGTCCCTACGAGCAGTACTTC
V: TRBV7-2; D: .; J: TRBJ2-5; size: .; length: 12; CDR3: CASGLAMGTQYF; DNA: TGTGCCAGCGGCCTAGCAATGGGGACCCAGTACTTC
V: TRBV12-3/TRBV12-4; D: .; J: TRBJ1-1; size: many; length: 12; CDR3: CASSRTNTEAFF; DNA: TGTGCCAGCAGTCGGACCAACACTGAAGCTTTCTTT
V: TRBV5-5; D: .; J: TRBJ2-7; size: .; length: 15; CDR3: CASLRETASSYEQYF; DNA: TGTGCCAGTTTAAGGGAGACAGCGAGCTCCTACGAGCAGTACTTC
V: TRBV21-1; D: .; J: TRBJ2-1; size: .; length: 15; CDR3: CASSKGVEGAVWLFF; DNA: TGTGCCAGCAGCAAAGGGGTAGAAGGTGCGGTGTGGCTGTTCTTC
V: TRBV2; D: .; J: TRBJ2-7; size: .; length: 13; CDR3: CASKEGKSYEQYF; DNA: TGTGCCAGCAAGGAGGGAAAAAGCTACGAGCAGTACTTC
V: TRBV7-2; D: .; J: TRBJ2-4; size: many; length: 15; CDR3: CASSLKVHREGIQYF; DNA: TGTGCCAGCAGCTTAAAAGTGCACAGGGAGGGCATTCAGTACTTC
V: TRBV29-1; D: .; J: TRBJ1-2; size: many; length: 12; CDR3: CSGQGVGYGYTF; DNA: TGCAGCGGCCAGGGTGTGGGCTATGGCTACACCTTC
V: TRBV20-1; D: .; J: TRBJ2-5; size: .; length: 13; CDR3: CSARSPTGNEQYF; DNA: TGCAGTGCTAGATCCCCTACTGGTAATGAGCAGTACTTC
V: TRBV12-3/TRBV12-4; D: .; J: TRBJ2-1; size: .; length: 13; CDR3: CASSLLGQIEQFF; DNA: TGTGCCAGCAGTTTACTGGGGCAAATTGAGCAGTTCTTC
V: TRBV7-2; D: TRBD2; J: TRBJ2-7; size: many; length: 14; CDR3: CASSPPGLGDEQYF; DNA: TGTGCCAGCAGCCCTCCGGGACTAGGAGACGAGCAGTACTTC
V: TRBV5-1; D: TRBD1; J: TRBJ1-2; size: few; length: 16; CDR3: CASSLDGTGDGYGYTF; DNA: TGCGCCAGCAGCTTAGATGGGACAGGGGACGGCTATGGCTACACCTTC
V: TRBV7-9; D: TRBD2; J: TRBJ2-5; size: .; length: 13; CDR3: CASNSGGDYEQYF; DNA: TGTGCCAGCAACTCTGGGGGGGACTATGAGCAGTACTTC
V: TRBV5-6; D: .; J: TRBJ2-3; size: few; length: 15; CDR3: CASSLGRPRTDTQYF; DNA: TGTGCCAGCAGCTTGGGCCGTCCGCGCACAGATACGCAGTATTTT
V: TRBV10-3; D: .; J: TRBJ2-6; size: .; length: 16; CDR3: CAISVSVPSGANVPTF; DNA: TGTGCCATCAGTGTATCAGTCCCCTCTGGGGCCAACGTCCCGACTTTC
V: TRBV10-3; D: .; J: TRBJ1-5; size: .; length: 13; CDR3: CASMGRAGQPQHF; DNA: TGTGCCAGCATGGGGAGGGCCGGTCAGCCCCAGCATTTT
V: TRBV4-1; D: .; J: TRBJ2-7; size: many; length: 13; CDR3: CASSRRALDEQYF; DNA: TGCGCCAGCAGCCGCAGGGCGCTGGACGAGCAGTACTTC
V: TRBV28; D: .; J: TRBJ2-3; size: .; length: 13; CDR3: CASTGRTTDTQYF; DNA: TGTGCCAGCACGGGCAGAACCACAGATACGCAGTATTTT
V: TRBV29-1; D: .; J: TRBJ1-3; size: few; length: 13; CDR3: CSVRHDSGNTIYF; DNA: TGCAGCGTTCGACACGACTCTGGAAACACCATATATTTT
V: TRBV7-2; D: .; J: TRBJ1-1; size: .; length: 14; CDR3: CASSPRFVNTEAFF; DNA: TGTGCCAGCAGCCCCCGTTTCGTGAACACTGAAGCTTTCTTT
V: TRBV29-1; D: .; J: TRBJ2-5; size: many; length: 13; CDR3: CSVVHGASETQYF; DNA: TGCAGCGTTGTTCACGGGGCCTCGGAGACCCAGTACTTC
V: TRBV5-1; D: .; J: TRBJ2-7; size: many; length: 13; CDR3: CASSLQLWNEQYF; DNA: TGCGCCAGCAGCTTGCAACTCTGGAACGAGCAGTACTTC